This T cell receptor beta chain was sequenced during a study of shared clonotypes between healthy human individuals. Study-level information: Each donor had three CD4 naive, three CD4 memory, two CD8 naive and one CD8 memory plate.

Nashville, Tennessee was home to all donors, each a Caucasian adult. Study results and limitations: Larger estimated richness was generally seen in naive subsets than in memory subsets.

V trimming: 6 bases; J trimming: 4 bases; junction bases outside the gene matches: 9. Looked up from germline, CDR1 is SNHLY and CDR2 is FYNNEI. The CDR3 covers 14 residues. In regard to this clone: As yet, its antigen is unknown.

Repertoires were generated with immunoSEQ multiplex PCR, while TCRdb's copy carries only in-frame clones and drops some. The sample gives approximately 1.4 million clones, under 99% of which show up once; around 0.45% is in the top ten. This chain connects TRBV2 to TRBJ2-7; TRBD1 matches 7 bases. The source of this sequence is a man in his thirties or forties in good health. Material: naive CD4+ T cells sorted from blood. The subset: CD45RA+ positively selected. Here the CDR3 DNA reads TGTGCCAGCAGCTTATTCGGGACAGAGTACGAGCAGTACTTC. Protein: CASSLFGTEYEQYF.